This T cell receptor beta chain was sequenced during a study of OX40 agonist ivuxolimab in advanced cancers. Study-wide background: Approximately 40% of patients had received prior checkpoint inhibitor therapy.

This CDR3 has 13 amino acids. Germline values: CDR1 GTSNPN, CDR2 SVGIG (reference sequence). With V trimmed by 2 bases and J by 7 bases, 4 bases remained unmatched. Exclusion of a patient followed from autoimmune disease history or systemic immunosuppression. Drawing of blood for sampling happened at baseline, at cycle 4 day 1, and at cycle 7 day 1. General study points: Some nonresponders likewise displayed low normalized T-cell clonal expansion.

Sequencing used immunoSEQ multiplex PCR; TCRdb keeps in-frame clones, though not all of them. The sample includes roughly 50,000 clones, approximately 90% of them seen just once. Remarks on this clone: Its antigen is still unknown. Other DNA sequences in this sample translate to the same CDR3.

Sequenced material: CD4+ or CD8+ T cells sorted from blood, taken in a trial of the OX40 agonist ivuxolimab. The TCR was taken from an adult with an advanced solid tumor such as melanoma, head and neck, liver or kidney cancer. The chain couples TRBV30 to TRBJ1-5, with 8 bases lining up with TRBD1. As DNA, the CDR3 is TGTGCCTGGAGTCCAGGGGGCGGGCAGCCCCAGCATTTT. The encoded protein is CAWSPGGGQPQHF.